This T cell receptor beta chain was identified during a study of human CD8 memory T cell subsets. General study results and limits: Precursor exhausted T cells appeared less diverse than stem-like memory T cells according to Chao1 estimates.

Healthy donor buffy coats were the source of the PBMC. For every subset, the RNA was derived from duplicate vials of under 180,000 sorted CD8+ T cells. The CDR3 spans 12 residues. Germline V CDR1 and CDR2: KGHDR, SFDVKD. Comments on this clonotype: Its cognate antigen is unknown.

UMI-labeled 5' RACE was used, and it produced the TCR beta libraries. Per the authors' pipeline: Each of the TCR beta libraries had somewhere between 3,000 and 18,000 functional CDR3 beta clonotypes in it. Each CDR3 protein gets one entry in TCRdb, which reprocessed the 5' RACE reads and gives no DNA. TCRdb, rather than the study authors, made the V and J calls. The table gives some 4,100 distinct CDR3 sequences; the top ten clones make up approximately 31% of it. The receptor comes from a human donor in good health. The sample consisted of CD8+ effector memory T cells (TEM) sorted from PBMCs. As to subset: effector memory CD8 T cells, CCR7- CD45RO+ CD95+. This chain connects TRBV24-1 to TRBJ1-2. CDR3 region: CATSDSRRGYTF.